Described below is a single T cell receptor (beta chain) sequence and its context. Antigen: not known. The V and J ends lost 0 bases and 4 bases respectively, with 10 bases between them. The CDR3 is 15 amino acids. Germline lookup yields CDR1 SGHTA and CDR2 FQGNSA. There were likely unrecorded immune exposures, though donors were nominally healthy when sampled. This sample stems from a study of cytomegalovirus exposure and HLA in healthy donors. Study-level points and caveats: With later analysis, a missense DCLRE1C variant became linked to TCR beta V- and J-gene trimming. There were several of the most significant clusters that appeared linked to common viral pathogens in a later analysis. There were some public TCRs occurring in many donors, but most TCR sequences were rare.

PCR was performed using 60 Vbeta and 13 Jbeta primers. Produced via immunoSEQ multiplex PCR; TCRdb's table is partial and in-frame only. Of 150,000 to 200,000 clones listed, 80% are singletons. Sequencing was done on a sample of PBMCs. The source is a woman aged 40 to 50 in good health and CMV-seronegative. The rearrangement joins TRBV7-2 to TRBJ2-1; no firm D call. Here the CDR3 reads CASSLAAGTYNEQFF. The CDR3 nucleotides read TGTGCCAGCAGCTTAGCCGCAGGTACTTACAATGAGCAGTTCTTC.